The 26 T cell receptor beta chains listed next were all sequenced from one sample in a study of regulatory T cells in long-lasting Graves disease. Time point defined: newly diagnosed GD, antithyroid drugs for less than 3 months. With RNA extracted from PBMCs as input, the TCR library was made. Libraries of TCR beta came from iRepertoire HTBI primers plus Arm-PCR of CDR3 regions. One entry per CDR3 protein results from TCRdb running MiXCR on the multiplex PCR reads. Of under 450,000 distinct CDR3 sequences listed, about 16% are singletons. This same sample was also part of a study on T cells in Graves' hyperthyroidism and ophthalmopathy.

Sequences were derived from peripheral blood mononuclear cells (PBMCs), sampled at new diagnosis, from a patient treated with antithyroid drugs. The receptors here all came from a woman aged 18-35 years with Graves disease.

The V gene is TRBV24-1, the J gene TRBJ2-7, with 9 nucleotides matching TRBD1. V dropped 6 bases and J dropped 5; count of bases not matched to a gene: 7. Per germline, CDR1 KGHDR and CDR2 SFDVKD. The CDR3 sequence is 14 residues long. CDR3 DNA sequence: TGTGCCACCAGTTTCGGGACAGGGAAGGACGAGCAGTACTTC. It encodes CATSFGTGKDEQYF.

This clonotype was counted a few times. The chain recombines TRBV29-1 with TRBJ2-1, with 11 bases lining up with TRBD2. The ends lost 1 base at V and 4 bases at J; junction bases unmatched: 12. The germline CDR1 and CDR2 sequences are SQVTM and ANQGSEA. The CDR3 consists of 18 residues. The CDR3 DNA reads TGCAGCGTTGAAGTATCCGGAACTAGCGGGGGCTTTTACAATGAGCAGTTCTTC. Translation gives CSVEVSGTSGGFYNEQFF.

Ten or more counts support this clonotype. V gene TRBV5-1 combines with J gene TRBJ2-1, with D perhaps TRBD1 or TRBD2 (5 bases each). V was clipped by 2 bases and J by 7 bases, with 13 bases between them. From germline, CDR1 is SGHRS and CDR2 YFSETQ. This CDR3 comprises 14 residues. CDR3 sequence: CASSFKRGENEQFF. CDR3 nucleotides: TGCGCCAGCAGCTTCAAAAGGGGAGAGAATGAGCAGTTCTTC. Full variable domain (outside the CDR3, taken from reference TRBV5-1 and TRBJ2-1): KAGVTQTPRYLIKTRGQQVTLSCSPISGHRSVSWYQQTPGQGLQFLFEYFSETQRNKGNFPGRFSGRQFSNSRSEMNVSTLELGDSALYLCASSFKRGENEQFFGPGTRLTVL.

The V gene is TRBV5-1, the J gene TRBJ2-5; D uncertain. The germline CDR1 and CDR2 sequences are SGHRS and YFSETQ. The CDR3 sequence is 14 residues long. Trimming took 0 bases from V and 5 from J, leaving 11 bases between them. The CDR3 DNA reads as TGCGCCAGCAGCTTGGAAACCTCCGGGGAGACCCAGTACTTC. Translating it yields CASSLETSGETQYF.

V usage is TRBV4-2 and J usage is TRBJ1-5; D is unresolved. Deletions cut 0 bases from V and 6 bases from J, with 6 bases between. This CDR3 is 13 amino acids long. Per germline, CDR1 LGHNA and CDR2 YNFKEQ. The CDR3 loop is CASSQEKGQPQHF. The CDR3 DNA reads TGTGCCAGCAGCCAAGAGAAAGGTCAGCCCCAGCATTTT.

This clonotype was recorded many times. This chain's CDR3 is CASSYSSASSEQFF. The CDR3 DNA follows: TGTGCCAGCAGTTACTCATCGGCATCAAGTGAGCAGTTCTTC. The rearrangement links TRBV6-2 or TRBV6-3 to TRBJ2-1; D gene uncertain. The CDR3 length is 14 residues. The germline CDR1 and CDR2 sequences are MNHEY and SVGEGT. The V and J ends lost 0 bases and 9 bases respectively, with 12 bases between them.

About this clonotype itself: A much larger clone is a single base away; this may be a read error. V usage is TRBV10-3 and J usage is TRBJ2-7; D unresolved. The CDR3 consists of 13 residues. Germline V lookup: CDR1 ENHRY, CDR2 SYGVKD. The CDR3 here is CAISEPGPPEQHF. The CDR3 nucleotides are TGTGCCATCAGTGAGCCGGGCCCTCCCGAGCAGCACTTC.

This clonotype was counted between two and nine times. The genes are TRBV5-6 and TRBJ2-7; D is perhaps TRBD1 or TRBD2 (7 bases each). The CDR3 has 18 amino acids. Germline V gene data show CDR1 as SGHDT and CDR2 as YYEEEE. V dropped 4 bases and J dropped 3 bases, with 26 bases sitting between them. CDR3 region: CASSPLSTGRAKIYEQYF. The CDR3 DNA reads TGTGCCAGCAGCCCACTTTCGACAGGGAGGGCCAAAATCTACGAGCAGTACTTC.

This clonotype was seen many times. Here the CDR3 reads CSARTTGGGNYGYTF. The CDR3 bases are TGCAGTGCTAGAACCACAGGGGGCGGAAACTATGGCTACACCTTC. The chain employs TRBV20-1 and TRBJ1-2; 9 bases agree with TRBD1. J lost 2 bases, V lost 2 bases, and 6 bases had no gene match. The CDR3 contains 15 residues. CDR1 and CDR2 from the germline V gene are DFQATT and SNEGSKA (reference sequence).

This clonotype was seen only once. V gene TRBV14 combines with J gene TRBJ1-2, with TRBD1 matching over 11 bases. V trimming: 4 bases; J trimming: 4 bases; junction bases outside the gene matches: 5. Germline CDR1 and CDR2: SGHDN and FVKESK. The CDR3 loop spans 15 amino acids. CDR3 protein: CASSPRTGGVYGYTF. CDR3 in DNA: TGTGCCAGCAGCCCACGGACAGGGGGCGTCTATGGCTACACCTTC. The whole variable domain, remainder taken from reference TRBV14 and TRBJ1-2, is EAGVTQFPSHSVIEKGQTVTLRCDPISGHDNLYWYRRVMGKEIKFLLHFVKESKQDESGMPNNRFLAERTGGTYSTLKVQPAELEDSGVYFCASSPRTGGVYGYTFGSGTRLTVV.

This clonotype came up a few times. The chain couples TRBV6-1 to TRBJ2-6; tentatively, D is TRBD2 (5 bases). Germline V lookup: CDR1 MNHNS, CDR2 SASEGT. The V gene lost 7 bases and the J gene lost 2 bases, with 15 bases spanning the gap. The CDR3 loop spans 16 amino acids. CDR3 sequence reads: CASMGLVGAGANVLTF. In DNA, the CDR3 is TGTGCCAGCATGGGTCTCGTCGGGGCTGGGGCCAACGTCCTGACTTTC.

The V gene is TRBV30, the J gene TRBJ2-2, with D perhaps given as TRBD1 or TRBD2 (7 bases each). This CDR3 comprises 15 residues. The germline V gene encodes CDR1 GTSNPN and CDR2 SVGIG (reference sequence). V was pared by 4 bases and J by 6 bases, with 18 bases between. CDR3 region: CAWKPTGRGAGELFF. The CDR3 DNA reads as TGTGCCTGGAAACCGACAGGGAGGGGGGCCGGGGAGCTGTTTTTT.

This clonotype was counted ten times or more. This chain links TRBV29-1 with TRBJ2-2; 7 bases map to TRBD2. CDR1 is SQVTM and CDR2 is ANQGSEA in the germline V gene. The trim removed 4 bases at V and 8 bases at J, leaving 13 bases unmatched. CDR3 size: 15 residues. The CDR3 loop is CSVASRDYARGELFF. The CDR3, as DNA: TGCAGCGTTGCAAGCCGGGACTACGCAAGGGGGGAGCTGTTTTTT.

The chain combines TRBV18 with TRBJ2-7; TRBD2 agrees at 14 bases. The CDR3 runs to 16 residues. J lost 4 bases, V lost 3 bases, and 5 bases had no gene match. Germline CDR1 KGHSH, CDR2 LQKENI. The CDR3 spells CASSPGTSGSFYEQYF. CDR3 nucleotides: TGTGCCAGCTCACCTGGGACTAGCGGGAGTTTTTACGAGCAGTACTTC.

The chain combines TRBV28 with TRBJ2-7; perhaps TRBD1 as D (6 bases). The CDR3 is 17 amino acids. Trimming removed 6 bases from V and 3 bases from J, with 24 bases in between. In germline, CDR1 is MDHEN, CDR2 SYDVKM. The CDR3 is CASRDEVAGTPDYEQYF. The CDR3 DNA follows: TGTGCCAGCAGGGACGAGGTGGCCGGGACACCGGACTACGAGCAGTACTTC.

This clonotype was picked up many times. The chain carries TRBV5-1 and TRBJ2-1, with a weak D call TRBD2 (6 bases). With 4 bases removed from V and 0 bases from J, the gap between germline ends came to 14 bases. Per the germline V gene, CDR1 is SGHRS and CDR2 is YFSETQ. The CDR3 is 16 residues long. The chain's CDR3 is CASSAGKRDSYNEQFF. CDR3 bases: TGCGCCAGCAGCGCGGGAAAACGGGACTCCTACAATGAGCAGTTCTTC.

This clonotype has a count of ten or more. This sequence joins TRBV12-3 or TRBV12-4 and TRBJ1-1, with TRBD1 identical over 7 bases. With 6 bases clipped from V and 3 bases from J, the junction kept 7 bases outside the gene matches. This CDR3 spans 14 amino acids. Written as DNA, the CDR3 is TGTGCCAGCAGCCGAGCAGGGGGGGACACTGAAGCTTTCTTT. It specifies CASSRAGGDTEAFF.

There are many counts of this clonotype. This chain connects TRBV18 to TRBJ2-7; 7 bases are shared with TRBD1. V shed 3 bases, J shed 7 bases, and the junction held 9 bases outside the gene matches. Germline CDR1 reads KGHSH; CDR2 reads LQKENI. CDR3 length: 14 amino acids. The CDR3 loop reads CASSPRTGSEEQYF. The CDR3, as DNA: TGTGCCAGCTCACCGAGGACAGGTTCTGAAGAGCAGTACTTC.

This clonotype was seen a few times. The chain links TRBV28 to TRBJ1-6; perhaps TRBD1 as D (6 bases). Trimming shortened V by 8 bases and J by 2 bases, and 10 bases separated the two germline ends. The CDR3 loop spans 14 amino acids. Germline V lookup: CDR1 MDHEN, CDR2 SYDVKM. CDR3 nucleotides: TGTGCCAGCCGATGGACAGCCTATAATTCACCCCTCCACTTT. The encoded protein is CASRWTAYNSPLHF.

At least ten counts were recorded for this clonotype. The chain joins TRBV30 to TRBJ2-1; D perhaps matches TRBD1 (6 bases). The germline gives CDR1 GTSNPN, CDR2 SVGIG (reference sequence). V was pared by 2 bases and J by 4 bases, with 9 bases between. The CDR3 contains 13 residues. CDR3 in amino acids: CAWSLGGYNEQFF. CDR3 in DNA: TGTGCCTGGAGTCTAGGGGGTTACAATGAGCAGTTCTTC.

This clonotype was observed a handful of times. The V call is TRBV9, the J call TRBJ1-6; D unclear. The CDR3 is made up of 16 amino acids. Germline CDR1 and CDR2: SGDLS and YYNGEE. Trimming took 0 bases from V and 6 from J, leaving 13 bases between them. Here the CDR3 DNA reads TGTGCCAGCAGCGTAGAGCCATCCCCGTCTAATTCACCCCTCCACTTT. It specifies CASSVEPSPSNSPLHF. Variable domain in full (rest from reference TRBV9 and TRBJ1-6): DSGVTQTPKHLITATGQRVTLRCSPRSGDLSVYWYQQSLDQGLQFLIQYYNGEERAKGNILERFSAQQFPDLHSELNLSSLELGDSALYFCASSVEPSPSNSPLHFGNGTRLTVT.

This clonotype has ten or more counts. The chain links TRBV6-1 to TRBJ1-2, with D possibly matching TRBD1 (5 bases). The CDR3 extends over 14 amino acids. Germline assignment: CDR1 MNHNS and CDR2 SASEGT. V lost 0 bases to trimming and J lost 4 bases, with 9 bases between them. In DNA form, the CDR3 reads TGTGCCAGCAGTGAAGCCCCGGGGACCTATGGCTACACCTTC. This translates into CASSEAPGTYGYTF.

This sequence joins TRBV9 and TRBJ2-1, with 9 bases identical to TRBD1. With 2 bases clipped from V and 2 bases from J, the junction kept 2 bases outside the gene matches. Germline V lookup: CDR1 SGDLS, CDR2 YYNGEE. The CDR3 length is 15 residues. Written as DNA, the CDR3 is TGTGCCAGCAGCGTCCGACAGGGGGCCTACAATGAGCAGTTCTTC. Its protein is CASSVRQGAYNEQFF.

This sequence joins TRBV7-6 and TRBJ1-2; D remains unclear. The germline gives CDR1 SGHVS, CDR2 FNYEAQ. The CDR3 consists of 16 residues. V shed 6 bases and J shed 2 bases, with 19 bases lying between them. CDR3 nucleotide sequence: TGTGCCAGCAGTCCACCGTGGTTACTGGGGAACTATGGCTACACCTTC. As protein: CASSPPWLLGNYGYTF.

The J gene is TRBJ1-2, the V gene TRBV5-1, with D perhaps TRBD1 (5 bases). The CDR3 contains 14 residues. From germline, CDR1 is SGHRS and CDR2 YFSETQ. V was shortened by 4 bases and J by 4 bases, with 14 bases between the two germline ends. CDR3 in DNA: TGCGCCAGCAGCGCGCCGGACATCGCCTATGGCTACACCTTC. It encodes CASSAPDIAYGYTF.

This clonotype was seen many times. The chain carries TRBV5-1 and TRBJ2-1; 7 bases align to TRBD1. The V and J ends lost 5 bases and 16 bases, in that order; junction bases with no gene match: 12. This CDR3 spans 12 amino acids. Germline V CDR1 and CDR2: SGHRS, YFSETQ. Here the CDR3 reads CASSPEETGIFF. DNA of the CDR3: TGCGCCAGCAGTCCTGAGGAGACAGGGATATTCTTC.